These T cell receptor beta chains were read from a single sample in a study of cytomegalovirus exposure and HLA in healthy donors. Profiling relied on immunoSEQ multiplex PCR, and the TCRdb table lists in-frame clones only, not all of them. This table holds approximately 130,000 clones, 72% found once. Sequencing was performed on PBMCs. The source of these receptors is a man in his forties or fifties in good health and CMV-seropositive. Each CDR3 is given with its conserved first and last residue. Fields, in order: J gene, V gene, D gene, clone size, CDR3 protein, CDR3 DNA. The D gene is left open where the match is weak. Part of the rows lack a size; the others show once, few, many or a class for expanded clones.

J: TRBJ1-5
V: TRBV23-1
D: .
size: .
CDR3: CASPSRPGADQPQHF
DNA: TGCGCCAGCCCCTCCAGGCCAGGGGCTGATCAGCCCCAGCATTTT

J: TRBJ2-3
V: TRBV5-1
D: .
size: .
CDR3: CASSPGLPTDTQYF
DNA: TGCGCCAGCAGCCCTGGACTACCCACAGATACGCAGTATTTT

J: TRBJ1-5
V: TRBV27
D: TRBD1
size: .
CDR3: CASSLKPQGAMSNQPQHF
DNA: TGTGCCAGCAGTTTAAAGCCCCAGGGGGCGATGAGCAATCAGCCCCAGCATTTT

J: TRBJ2-5
V: TRBV4-1
D: TRBD2
size: once
CDR3: CASSQVPTSETQYF
DNA: TGCGCCAGCAGCCAAGTTCCGACTAGCGAGACCCAGTACTTC

J: TRBJ2-6
V: TRBV29-1
D: .
size: .
CDR3: CSVPRGGAGANVLTF
DNA: TGCAGCGTTCCAAGAGGGGGAGCTGGGGCCAACGTCCTGACTTTC

J: TRBJ2-2
V: TRBV7-3
D: .
size: .
CDR3: CASSLSTGWTGELFF
DNA: TGTGCCAGCAGCTTATCGACAGGCTGGACCGGGGAGCTGTTTTTT

J: TRBJ1-2
V: TRBV27
D: .
size: .
CDR3: CASSTSRGRDGYTF
DNA: TGTGCCAGCAGTACCTCTAGGGGAAGAGATGGCTACACCTTC

J: TRBJ1-2
V: TRBV6-5
D: TRBD1
size: .
CDR3: CASSYGPGTGARYTF
DNA: TGTGCCAGCAGTTACGGTCCGGGGACAGGGGCCCGCTACACCTTC

J: TRBJ1-1
V: TRBV7-2
D: .
size: .
CDR3: CASSLYGQQNTEAFF
DNA: TGTGCCAGCAGCTTATATGGGCAGCAGAACACTGAAGCTTTCTTT

J: TRBJ1-4
V: TRBV4-2
D: TRBD1
size: .
CDR3: CASSQGQGGGSNEKLFF
DNA: TGTGCCAGCAGCCAAGGACAGGGAGGCGGGTCTAATGAAAAACTGTTTTTT

J: TRBJ1-5
V: TRBV5-6
D: .
size: .
CDR3: CASSLSGAGQPQHF
DNA: TGTGCCAGCAGCTTAAGTGGGGCAGGTCAGCCCCAGCATTTT

J: TRBJ2-7
V: TRBV2
D: .
size: .
CDR3: CASSPGPPGGEQYF
DNA: TGTGCCAGCAGTCCTGGACCACCAGGAGGCGAGCAGTACTTC

J: TRBJ1-5
V: TRBV28
D: .
size: .
CDR3: CASSQGGAYSNQPQHF
DNA: TGTGCCAGCAGCCAAGGCGGAGCTTATAGCAATCAGCCCCAGCATTTT

J: TRBJ2-1
V: TRBV9
D: .
size: .
CDR3: CASSVGLARYNEQFF
DNA: TGTGCCAGCAGCGTAGGTCTAGCACGTTACAATGAGCAGTTCTTC

J: TRBJ1-4
V: TRBV18
D: TRBD1
size: .
CDR3: CASSPTLTGPNEKLFF
DNA: TGTGCCAGCTCACCGACTCTGACAGGGCCAAATGAAAAACTGTTTTTT

J: TRBJ2-1
V: TRBV7-9
D: .
size: .
CDR3: CASSLVAGLKSYNEQFF
DNA: TGTGCCAGCAGCTTAGTGGCGGGACTGAAGTCTTACAATGAGCAGTTCTTC

J: TRBJ2-1
V: TRBV27
D: TRBD2
size: .
CDR3: CASSGQRGDNEQFF
DNA: TGTGCCAGCAGTGGGCAGCGGGGGGACAATGAGCAGTTCTTC

J: TRBJ2-7
V: TRBV6-6
D: .
size: .
CDR3: CASSITGYYEQYF
DNA: TGTGCCAGCAGTATTACAGGTTACTACGAGCAGTACTTC

J: TRBJ2-2
V: TRBV5-4
D: .
size: .
CDR3: CASSGGGPGDTGELFF
DNA: TGTGCCAGCAGCGGGGGGGGCCCTGGGGACACCGGGGAGCTGTTTTTT

J: TRBJ2-1
V: TRBV7-9
D: TRBD1
size: once
CDR3: CASSLGQGAYNEQFF
DNA: TGTGCCAGCAGCTTAGGACAGGGGGCGTACAATGAGCAGTTCTTC

J: TRBJ2-7
V: TRBV7-9
D: .
size: .
CDR3: CASSFSREQYF
DNA: TGTGCCAGCAGCTTCTCCAGGGAGCAGTACTTC

J: TRBJ1-1
V: TRBV6-1
D: TRBD1
size: .
CDR3: CASSDPGQARTEAFF
DNA: TGTGCCAGCAGTGACCCGGGACAGGCGCGCACTGAAGCTTTCTTT

J: TRBJ2-5
V: TRBV11-2
D: .
size: .
CDR3: CASSPQGETQYF
DNA: TGTGCCAGCAGCCCGCAGGGGGAGACCCAGTACTTC

J: TRBJ2-7
V: TRBV9
D: TRBD2
size: .
CDR3: CASSEGLAGAYEQYF
DNA: TGTGCCAGCAGCGAGGGACTAGCGGGAGCCTACGAGCAGTACTTC

J: TRBJ1-1
V: TRBV2
D: .
size: .
CDR3: CASSTTGVEAFF
DNA: TGTGCCAGCAGCACCACGGGGGTTGAAGCTTTCTTT

J: TRBJ1-4
V: TRBV4-2
D: .
size: .
CDR3: CASSQPGSTNEKLFF
DNA: TGTGCCAGCAGCCAGCCAGGGTCAACTAATGAAAAACTGTTTTTT

J: TRBJ1-6
V: TRBV6-1
D: .
size: .
CDR3: CASSERQALNSPLHF
DNA: TGTGCCAGCAGTGAACGTCAGGCCCTTAATTCACCCCTCCACTTT

J: TRBJ2-1
V: TRBV9
D: TRBD2
size: .
CDR3: CASSRTSGSSYNEQFF
DNA: TGTGCCAGCAGCAGGACTAGCGGGAGTTCCTACAATGAGCAGTTCTTC

J: TRBJ1-2
V: TRBV19
D: TRBD1
size: .
CDR3: CASSLGQGGGYTF
DNA: TGTGCCAGTAGTTTAGGACAGGGAGGTGGCTACACCTTC

J: TRBJ1-1
V: TRBV7-9
D: .
size: .
CDR3: CASSHNMNTEAFF
DNA: TGTGCCAGCAGCCACAATATGAACACTGAAGCTTTCTTT

J: TRBJ1-1
V: TRBV11-1
D: .
size: .
CDR3: CASSFDTNTEAFF
DNA: TGTGCCAGCAGCTTCGACACCAACACTGAAGCTTTCTTT

J: TRBJ2-2
V: TRBV15
D: .
size: .
CDR3: CATSRETLGGNTGELFF
DNA: TGTGCCACCAGCAGAGAGACTCTCGGGGGGAACACCGGGGAGCTGTTTTTT

J: TRBJ2-7
V: TRBV27
D: TRBD1
size: .
CDR3: CASSLFGQGDPYEQYF
DNA: TGTGCCAGCAGTTTATTCGGACAGGGAGATCCGTACGAGCAGTACTTC

J: TRBJ2-1
V: TRBV7-2
D: TRBD2
size: .
CDR3: CASSLRAGGSYNEQFF
DNA: TGTGCCAGCAGCTTACGAGCGGGAGGGTCCTACAATGAGCAGTTCTTC

J: TRBJ1-2
V: TRBV11-2
D: .
size: .
CDR3: CASSLESGRYGYTF
DNA: TGTGCCAGCAGCTTAGAGTCAGGGCGCTATGGCTACACCTTC

J: TRBJ2-6
V: TRBV19
D: TRBD1
size: .
CDR3: CASSNHRGQGANVLTF
DNA: TGTGCCAGTAGTAACCACAGGGGGCAGGGGGCCAACGTCCTGACTTTC

J: TRBJ1-5
V: TRBV6-1
D: TRBD1
size: .
CDR3: CASNPQGLREPQHF
DNA: TGTGCCAGCAACCCACAGGGGTTGAGGGAGCCCCAGCATTTT

J: TRBJ1-2
V: TRBV18
D: TRBD1
size: .
CDR3: CASSPGTGAYGYTF
DNA: TGTGCCAGCTCACCCGGGACAGGGGCTTATGGCTACACCTTC

J: TRBJ1-1
V: TRBV19
D: .
size: .
CDR3: CASSMRGNTEAFF
DNA: TGTGCCAGTAGTATGCGAGGGAACACTGAAGCTTTCTTT

J: TRBJ2-7
V: TRBV27
D: TRBD1
size: .
CDR3: CASGQVSYEQYF
DNA: TGTGCCAGCGGACAGGTATCCTACGAGCAGTACTTC

J: TRBJ1-5
V: TRBV28
D: .
size: .
CDR3: CASSLTGDMRDF
DNA: TGTGCCAGCAGTCTGACCGGGGACATGCGGGATTTT

J: TRBJ1-5
V: TRBV6-1
D: TRBD1
size: .
CDR3: CASSASTGGVGRQPQHF
DNA: TGTGCCAGCAGTGCCAGTACAGGGGGCGTGGGTCGCCAGCCCCAGCATTTT

J: TRBJ2-3
V: TRBV7-6
D: TRBD2
size: .
CDR3: CASSPQVASGGLGTDTQYF
DNA: TGTGCCAGCAGCCCGCAGGTGGCTAGCGGGGGGCTTGGCACAGATACGCAGTATTTT

J: TRBJ1-4
V: TRBV7-6
D: .
size: once
CDR3: CASSLGGKLFF
DNA: TGTGCCAGCAGCTTGGGGGGGAAACTGTTTTTT

J: TRBJ1-5
V: TRBV6-5
D: .
size: once
CDR3: CASSEATNQPQHF
DNA: TGTGCCAGCAGTGAAGCCACCAATCAGCCCCAGCATTTT